The rows below give T cell receptor beta chains drawn from one sample of a study of T-cell memory formation after mild COVID-19. TCRdb re-called the 5' RACE reads with MiXCR, one entry per CDR3 protein. The sample lists under 550,000 distinct CDR3 sequences, around a sixth seen once, with 9% to 15% in the top ten. The sample taken for sequencing was PBMCs or a T cell subset sorted from them (not recorded which). Receptor source: an adult woman who had mild COVID-19 (a few samples of this study predate the infection). Cell type and time point are not known. The CDR3 runs from the conserved cysteine through the conserved F or W. Fields, in order: clone size, V gene, D gene, J gene, CDR3 DNA, CDR3 protein. A D gene is named only where the DNA matches it firmly. The listing skips clone size in some rows; elsewhere it reads once, few, many or a size class.

clone size: NA
V gene: TRBV7-6
D gene: TRBD1
J gene: TRBJ2-7
CDR3 DNA: TGTGCCAGCAGCCTGGGACAGGGGTACTCCTCCTACGAGCAGTACTTC
CDR3 protein: CASSLGQGYSSYEQYF

clone size: NA
V gene: TRBV20-1
D gene: NA
J gene: TRBJ2-2
CDR3 DNA: TGCAGTGCTAGAGAAAGGCTACCGATAAACACCGGGGAGCTGTTTTTT
CDR3 protein: CSARERLPINTGELFF

clone size: many
V gene: TRBV7-2
D gene: TRBD1
J gene: TRBJ2-2
CDR3 DNA: TGTGCCAGCAGCTTAGTGGCAGGGGGCGGGGAGCTGTTTTTT
CDR3 protein: CASSLVAGGGELFF

clone size: few
V gene: TRBV9
D gene: TRBD1
J gene: TRBJ1-5
CDR3 DNA: TGTGCCAGCAGCCAACAGGGGGATCAGCCCCAGCATTTT
CDR3 protein: CASSQQGDQPQHF

clone size: NA
V gene: TRBV29-1
D gene: NA
J gene: TRBJ2-7
CDR3 DNA: TGCAGCGTTGAAAGAGGGAGAGGCTACGAGCAGTACTTC
CDR3 protein: CSVERGRGYEQYF

clone size: few
V gene: TRBV5-5
D gene: NA
J gene: TRBJ1-1
CDR3 DNA: TGTGCCAGCAGCTCACTCAGTATGAACACTGAAGCTTTCTTT
CDR3 protein: CASSSLSMNTEAFF

clone size: NA
V gene: TRBV4-3
D gene: NA
J gene: TRBJ2-2
CDR3 DNA: TGCGCCAGCAGCCAAGATAACATTTCGGGGGAGTGGAGCACCGGGGAGCTGTTTTTT
CDR3 protein: CASSQDNISGEWSTGELFF

clone size: few
V gene: TRBV7-6
D gene: NA
J gene: TRBJ2-2
CDR3 DNA: TGTGCCAGCAGCCATCATGACAGATACGCGAACACCGGGGAGCTGTTTTTT
CDR3 protein: CASSHHDRYANTGELFF

clone size: NA
V gene: TRBV6-1
D gene: TRBD1
J gene: TRBJ1-4
CDR3 DNA: TGTGCCAGCAAGCCGGGACAGTCTAATGAAAAACTGTTTTTT
CDR3 protein: CASKPGQSNEKLFF

clone size: NA
V gene: TRBV20-1
D gene: TRBD1
J gene: TRBJ2-5
CDR3 DNA: TGCAGTGCTCCTCGACAGGGCGGGGAGACCCAGTACTTC
CDR3 protein: CSAPRQGGETQYF

clone size: NA
V gene: TRBV20-1
D gene: NA
J gene: TRBJ2-6
CDR3 DNA: TGCAGTGCTAGCTTGGGTAGGGGGGCCAACGTCCTGACTTTC
CDR3 protein: CSASLGRGANVLTF

clone size: NA
V gene: TRBV25-1
D gene: NA
J gene: TRBJ2-1
CDR3 DNA: TGTGCCAGCAGCCGAGGACAGTACAATGAGCAGTTCTTC
CDR3 protein: CASSRGQYNEQFF

clone size: NA
V gene: TRBV29-1
D gene: NA
J gene: TRBJ2-7
CDR3 DNA: TGCAGCGTTGATCGGGGGCAGGGGATCTACGAGCAGTACTTC
CDR3 protein: CSVDRGQGIYEQYF

clone size: few
V gene: TRBV4-2
D gene: NA
J gene: TRBJ2-4
CDR3 DNA: TGTGCCAGCAGCCAGGCAGGGGTGGTCAAAAACATTCAGTACTTC
CDR3 protein: CASSQAGVVKNIQYF

clone size: once
V gene: TRBV5-5
D gene: NA
J gene: TRBJ2-7
CDR3 DNA: TGTGCCAGCAGCCACCACCGGGATACCTACGAGCAGTACTTC
CDR3 protein: CASSHHRDTYEQYF

clone size: few
V gene: TRBV4-3
D gene: TRBD2
J gene: TRBJ2-1
CDR3 DNA: TGCGCCAGCAGCCAAGCTGGACTAGCGGGAGGGCCGAAGGTAAATGAGCAGTTCTTC
CDR3 protein: CASSQAGLAGGPKVNEQFF